This TCR beta chain derives from a study of blood T cells in healthy people across ages. A J-beta primer mix and a sample-barcoded 5' primer were used in a second PCR of about 7 to 12 cycles. TCRdb fed the 5' RACE reads into MiXCR, producing one record per CDR3 protein. The sample records about 1.4 million distinct CDR3 sequences, roughly 60% being singletons. Donors were systemically healthy Caucasian individuals from Russia aged roughly 6 to 100 years. Total RNA extracted from each sample amounted to at least 6 micrograms. General observations from the study: It was the long-lived donors that had more naive CD4+ cells and higher diversity than aged donors. Not knowing donor CMV status may have confounded expanded clonotype changes.

V gave up 3 bases and J gave up 6 bases, with 11 bases separating them. The CDR3 extends over 14 amino acids. The germline gives CDR1 SGHTA, CDR2 FQGNSA. In the case of this clonotype: What it binds is unknown.

Sequencing input: blood. The J gene is TRBJ2-2, the V gene TRBV7-2, with D unresolved. The sequence was collected from a man between 18 and 29 years old in good health. CDR3 loop: CASSFNKRSGELFF. The CDR3 DNA reads as TGTGCCAGCAGCTTTAACAAGCGATCCGGGGAGCTGTTTTTT.